This T cell receptor beta chain was recorded in a study of T cell responses to AZD1222 COVID-19 vaccine. Study-wide results and limits: At study baseline, merely five or six AZD1222 recipients were seropositive.

Only in-frame clones appear in the TCRdb table, and some are missing; sequencing was by immunoSEQ multiplex PCR. Here the sample spans about 120,000 clones, more than 85% being singletons. The V end lost 2 bases, the J end lost 0 bases, and 7 bases lay between the germline ends. This CDR3 has 13 residues. Germline CDR1 reads GTSNPN; CDR2 reads SVGIG (reference sequence). This clone is a singleton in its sample. Its target is unknown. The chain combines TRBV30 with TRBJ1-2; D is possibly TRBD1 (5 bases). This sequence was found in an adult in good health. The sequencing here drew on peripheral blood, taken on day 0 of AZD1222 vaccination. The CDR3 DNA sequence: TGTGCCTGGAGTAGACAGTCTAACTATGGCTACACCTTC. It yields the protein CAWSRQSNYGYTF.